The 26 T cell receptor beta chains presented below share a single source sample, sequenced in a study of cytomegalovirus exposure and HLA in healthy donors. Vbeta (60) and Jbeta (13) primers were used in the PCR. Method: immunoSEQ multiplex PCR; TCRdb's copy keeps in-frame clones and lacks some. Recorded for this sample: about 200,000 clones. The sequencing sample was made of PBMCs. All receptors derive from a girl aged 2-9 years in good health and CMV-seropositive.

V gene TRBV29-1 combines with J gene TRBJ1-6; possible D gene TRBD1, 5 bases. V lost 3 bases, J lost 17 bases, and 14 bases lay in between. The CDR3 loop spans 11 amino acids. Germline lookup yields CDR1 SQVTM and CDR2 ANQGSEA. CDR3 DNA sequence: TGCAGCGTTGAGACAGAGGGAGGAATCCACTTT. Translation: CSVETEGGIHF.

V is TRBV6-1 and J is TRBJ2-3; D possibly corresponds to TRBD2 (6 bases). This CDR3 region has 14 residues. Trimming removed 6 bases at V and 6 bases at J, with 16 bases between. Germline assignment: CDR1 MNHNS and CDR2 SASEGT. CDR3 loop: CASSGSGATDTQYF. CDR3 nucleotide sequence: TGTGCCAGCAGCGGTAGCGGAGCCACCGATACGCAGTATTTT.

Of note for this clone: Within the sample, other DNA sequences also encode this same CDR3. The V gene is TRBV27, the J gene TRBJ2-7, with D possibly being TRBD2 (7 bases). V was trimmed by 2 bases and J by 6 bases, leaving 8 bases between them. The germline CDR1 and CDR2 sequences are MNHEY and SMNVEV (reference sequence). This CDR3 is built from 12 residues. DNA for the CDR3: TGTGCCAGCAGTTTAGGGGGGGCCGAGCAGTACTTC. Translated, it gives CASSLGGAEQYF.

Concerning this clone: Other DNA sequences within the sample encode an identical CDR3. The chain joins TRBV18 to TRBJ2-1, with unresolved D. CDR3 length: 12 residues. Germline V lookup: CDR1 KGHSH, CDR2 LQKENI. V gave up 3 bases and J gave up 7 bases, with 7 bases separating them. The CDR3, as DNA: TGTGCCAGCTCACCTACACAGAATGAGCAGTTCTTC. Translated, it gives CASSPTQNEQFF. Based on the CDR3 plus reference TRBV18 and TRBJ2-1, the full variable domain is NAGVMQNPRHLVRRRGQEARLRCSPMKGHSHVYWYRQLPEEGLKFMVYLQKENIIDESGMPKERFSAEFPKEGPSILRIQQVVRGDSAAYFCASSPTQNEQFFGPGTRLTVL.

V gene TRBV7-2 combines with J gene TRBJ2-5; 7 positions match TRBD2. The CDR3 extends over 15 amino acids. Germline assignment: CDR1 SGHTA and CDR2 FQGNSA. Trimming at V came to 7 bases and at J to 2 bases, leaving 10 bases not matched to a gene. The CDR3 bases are TGTGCCAGCAAAACCCCTGAGGGAGGGCAAGAGACCCAGTACTTC. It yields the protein CASKTPEGGQETQYF.

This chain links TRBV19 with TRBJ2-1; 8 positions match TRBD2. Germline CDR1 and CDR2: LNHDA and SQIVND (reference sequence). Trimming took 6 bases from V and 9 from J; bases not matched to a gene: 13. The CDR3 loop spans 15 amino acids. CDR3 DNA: TGTGCCAGTAGCGCTAAAACAGCGGGAGTAGGTGAGCAGTTCTTC. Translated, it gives CASSAKTAGVGEQFF.

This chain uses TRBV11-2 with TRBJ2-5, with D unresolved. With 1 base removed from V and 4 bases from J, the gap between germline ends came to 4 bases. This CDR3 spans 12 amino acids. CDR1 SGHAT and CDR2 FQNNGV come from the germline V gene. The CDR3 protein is CASSLVRETQYF. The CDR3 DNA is TGTGCCAGCAGCTTAGTTCGAGAGACCCAGTACTTC.

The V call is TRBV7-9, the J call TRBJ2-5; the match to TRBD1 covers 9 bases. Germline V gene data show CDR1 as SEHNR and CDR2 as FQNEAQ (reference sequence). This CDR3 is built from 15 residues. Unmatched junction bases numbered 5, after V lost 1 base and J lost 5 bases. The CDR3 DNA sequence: TGTGCCAGCAGCTTAGTCCGGACAGGGGAGGAGACCCAGTACTTC. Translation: CASSLVRTGEETQYF.

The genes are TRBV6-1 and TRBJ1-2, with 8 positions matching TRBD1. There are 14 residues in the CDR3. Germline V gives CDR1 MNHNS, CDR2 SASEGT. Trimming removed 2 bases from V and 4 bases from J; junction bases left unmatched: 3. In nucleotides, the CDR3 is TGTGCCAGCAGTGAACAGGGGACAGGCTATGGCTACACCTTC. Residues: CASSEQGTGYGYTF.

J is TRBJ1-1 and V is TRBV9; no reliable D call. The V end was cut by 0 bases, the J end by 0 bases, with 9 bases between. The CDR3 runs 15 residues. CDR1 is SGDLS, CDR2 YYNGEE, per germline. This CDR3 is CASSVVPEMNTEAFF. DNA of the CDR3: TGTGCCAGCAGCGTAGTCCCAGAAATGAACACTGAAGCTTTCTTT.

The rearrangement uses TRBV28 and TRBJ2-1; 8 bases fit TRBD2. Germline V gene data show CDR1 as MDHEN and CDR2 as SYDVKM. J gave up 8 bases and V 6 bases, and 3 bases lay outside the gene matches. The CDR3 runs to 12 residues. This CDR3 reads CASSRGLDEQFF. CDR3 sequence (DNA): TGTGCCAGCAGCCGGGGACTAGATGAGCAGTTCTTC.

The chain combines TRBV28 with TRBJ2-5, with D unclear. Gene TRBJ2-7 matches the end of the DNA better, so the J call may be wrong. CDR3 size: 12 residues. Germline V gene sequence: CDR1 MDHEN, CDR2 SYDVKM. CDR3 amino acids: CASRSYSYEQYF. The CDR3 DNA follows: TGTGCCAGCAGATCATACTCCTACGAGCAGTACTTC.

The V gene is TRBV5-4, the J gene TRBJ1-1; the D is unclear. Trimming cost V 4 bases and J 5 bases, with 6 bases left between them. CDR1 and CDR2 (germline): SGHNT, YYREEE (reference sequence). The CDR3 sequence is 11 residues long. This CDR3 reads CASSEGTEAFF. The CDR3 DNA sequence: TGTGCCAGCAGCGAGGGTACTGAAGCTTTCTTT.

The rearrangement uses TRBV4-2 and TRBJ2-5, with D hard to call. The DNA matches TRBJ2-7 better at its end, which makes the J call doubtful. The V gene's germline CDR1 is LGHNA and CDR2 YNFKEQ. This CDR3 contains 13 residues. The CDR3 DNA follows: TGTGCCAGCAGCCAGAGAGATCAAACCGAGCAGTACTTC. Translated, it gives CASSQRDQTEQYF.

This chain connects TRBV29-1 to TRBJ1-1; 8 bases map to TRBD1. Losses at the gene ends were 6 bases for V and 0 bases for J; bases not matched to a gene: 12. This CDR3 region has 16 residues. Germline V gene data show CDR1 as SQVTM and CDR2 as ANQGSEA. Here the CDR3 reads CSVKGQDLIMNTEAFF. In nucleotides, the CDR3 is TGCAGCGTGAAGGGACAGGACTTGATCATGAACACTGAAGCTTTCTTT. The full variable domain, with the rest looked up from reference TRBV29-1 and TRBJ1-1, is SAVISQKPSRDICQRGTSLTIQCQVDSQVTMMFWYRQQPGQSLTLIATANQGSEATYESGFVIDKFPISRPNLTFSTLTVSNMSPEDSSIYLCSVKGQDLIMNTEAFFGQGTRLTVV.

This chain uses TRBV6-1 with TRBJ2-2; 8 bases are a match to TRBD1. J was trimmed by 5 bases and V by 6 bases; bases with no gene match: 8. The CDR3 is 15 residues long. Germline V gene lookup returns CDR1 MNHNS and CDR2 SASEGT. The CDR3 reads CASRRLTGATGELFF. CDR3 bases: TGTGCCAGCAGGCGACTGACAGGGGCGACCGGGGAGCTGTTTTTT.

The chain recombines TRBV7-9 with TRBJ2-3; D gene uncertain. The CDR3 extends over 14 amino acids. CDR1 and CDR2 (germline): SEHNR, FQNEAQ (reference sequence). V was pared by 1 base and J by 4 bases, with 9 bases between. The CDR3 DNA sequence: TGTGCCAGCAGCTTAGTTGAGATCGCAGATACGCAGTATTTT. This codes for CASSLVEIADTQYF.

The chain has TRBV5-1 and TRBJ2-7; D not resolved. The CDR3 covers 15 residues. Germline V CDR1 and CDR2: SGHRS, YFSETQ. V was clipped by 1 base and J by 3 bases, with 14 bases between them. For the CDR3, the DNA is TGCGCCAGCAGCTTGCGCGGCTCGCCCCTCTACGAGCAGTACTTC. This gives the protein CASSLRGSPLYEQYF.

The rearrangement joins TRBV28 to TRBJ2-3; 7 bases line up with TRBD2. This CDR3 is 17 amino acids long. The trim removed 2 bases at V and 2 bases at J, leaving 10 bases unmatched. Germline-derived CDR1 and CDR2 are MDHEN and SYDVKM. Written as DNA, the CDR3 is TGTGCCAGCAGTTTACCTCCCTCTAGCGGATTCACAGATACGCAGTATTTT. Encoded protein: CASSLPPSSGFTDTQYF. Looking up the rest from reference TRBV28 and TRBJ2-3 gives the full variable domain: DVKVTQSSRYLVKRTGEKVFLECVQDMDHENMFWYRQDPGLGLRLIYFSYDVKMKEKGDIPEGYSVSREKKERFSLILESASTNQTSMYLCASSLPPSSGFTDTQYFGPGTRLTVL.

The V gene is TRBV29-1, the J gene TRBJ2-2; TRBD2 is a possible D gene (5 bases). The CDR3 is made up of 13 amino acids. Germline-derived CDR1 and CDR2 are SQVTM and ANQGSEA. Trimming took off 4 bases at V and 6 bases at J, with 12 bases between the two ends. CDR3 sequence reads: CSVGGSVAGELFF. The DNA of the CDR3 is TGCAGCGTTGGTGGGAGTGTGGCCGGGGAGCTGTTTTTT.

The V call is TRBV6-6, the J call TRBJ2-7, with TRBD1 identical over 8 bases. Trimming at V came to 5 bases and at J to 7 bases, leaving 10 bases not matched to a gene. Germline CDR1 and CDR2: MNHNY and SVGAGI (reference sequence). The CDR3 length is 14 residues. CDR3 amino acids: CASSTGAGGVEQYF. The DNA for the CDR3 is TGTGCCAGCAGTACCGGGGCAGGGGGCGTGGAGCAGTACTTC.

Here the CDR3 DNA reads TGTGCCACCAGCAGACCTTCAGGGGGCGCGTACGAGCAGTACTTC. This codes for CATSRPSGGAYEQYF. The chain employs TRBV15 and TRBJ2-7, with TRBD1 identical over 8 bases. The CDR3 has 15 residues. The ends lost 2 bases at V and 4 bases at J; junction bases unmatched: 7. The germline V gene has CDR1 LNHNV and CDR2 YYDKDF (reference sequence).

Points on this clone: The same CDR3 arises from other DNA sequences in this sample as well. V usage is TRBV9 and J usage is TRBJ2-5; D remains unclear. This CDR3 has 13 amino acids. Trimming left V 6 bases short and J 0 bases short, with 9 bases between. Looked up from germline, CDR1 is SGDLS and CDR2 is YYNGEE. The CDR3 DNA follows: TGTGCCAGCACGGGTCCATACCAAGAGACCCAGTACTTC. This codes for CASTGPYQETQYF.

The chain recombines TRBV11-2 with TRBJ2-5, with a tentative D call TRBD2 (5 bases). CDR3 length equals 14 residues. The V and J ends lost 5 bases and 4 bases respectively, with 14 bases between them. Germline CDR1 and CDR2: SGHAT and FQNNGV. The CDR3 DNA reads TGTGCCAGCAGCCTCGGGATACGAGGAGAGACCCAGTACTTC. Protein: CASSLGIRGETQYF.

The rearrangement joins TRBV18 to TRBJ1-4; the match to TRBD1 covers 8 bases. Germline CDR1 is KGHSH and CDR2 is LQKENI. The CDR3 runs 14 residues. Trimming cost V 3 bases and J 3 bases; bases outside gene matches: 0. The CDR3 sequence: CASSPGQANEKLFF. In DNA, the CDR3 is TGTGCCAGCTCACCGGGACAGGCTAATGAAAAACTGTTTTTT.

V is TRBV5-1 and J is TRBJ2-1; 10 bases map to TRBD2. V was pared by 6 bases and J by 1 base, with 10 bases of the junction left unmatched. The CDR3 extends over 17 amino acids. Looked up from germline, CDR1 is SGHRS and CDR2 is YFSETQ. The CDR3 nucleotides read TGCGCCAGCACTAGCGGGAGAGGCAAGGATTCCTACAATGAGCAGTTCTTC. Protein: CASTSGRGKDSYNEQFF.